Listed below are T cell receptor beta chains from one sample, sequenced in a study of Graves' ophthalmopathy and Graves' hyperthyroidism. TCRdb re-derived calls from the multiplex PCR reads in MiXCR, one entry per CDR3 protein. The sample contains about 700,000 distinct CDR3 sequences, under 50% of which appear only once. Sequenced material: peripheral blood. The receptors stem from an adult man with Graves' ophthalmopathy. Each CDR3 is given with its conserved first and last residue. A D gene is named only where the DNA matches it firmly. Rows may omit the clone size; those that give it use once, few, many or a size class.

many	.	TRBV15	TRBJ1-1	TGTGCCACCAGCAGAGATGGGGGACAACTGAACACTGAAGCTTTCTTT	CATSRDGGQLNTEAFF
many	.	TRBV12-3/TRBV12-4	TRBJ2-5	TGTGCCAGCAGTTTAGCGGGGCTCCGAGAGACCCAGTACTTC	CASSLAGLRETQYF
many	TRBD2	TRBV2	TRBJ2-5	TGTGCCAGCAGTGAAACTAGCGTTCGTTCTAGGACCCAGTACTTC	CASSETSVRSRTQYF
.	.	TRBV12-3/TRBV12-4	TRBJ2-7	TGTGCCAGCAGTTTAAGTCAGGGGCAAGCCTACGAGCAGTACTTC	CASSLSQGQAYEQYF
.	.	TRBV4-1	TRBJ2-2	TGCGCCAGCAGCCAAGGTACCATTCGGACCGGGGAGCTGTTTTTT	CASSQGTIRTGELFF
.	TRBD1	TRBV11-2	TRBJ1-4	TGTGCCAGCAGCTCCGGGGGGACAGGGGGCCTTAATGAAAAACTGTTTTTT	CASSSGGTGGLNEKLFF
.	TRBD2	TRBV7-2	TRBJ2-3	TGTGCCAGCAGCTTAGCTCTAGCGGACACAGATACGCAGTATTTT	CASSLALADTDTQYF
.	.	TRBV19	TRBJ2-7	TGTGCCAGTAGGAGAGGCGGTCCCCCCTACGAGCAGTACTTC	CASRRGGPPYEQYF
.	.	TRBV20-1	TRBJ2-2	.	CSARDGTGVAPGSCFF
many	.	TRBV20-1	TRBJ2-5	TGCAGTGCCCCGGACGGCCCGCAAGAGACCCAGTACTTC	CSAPDGPQETQYF
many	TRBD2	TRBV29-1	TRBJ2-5	TGCAGCGTTCTAGCCGCTAGCGGGAGTGGAGAGACCCAGTACTTC	CSVLAASGSGETQYF
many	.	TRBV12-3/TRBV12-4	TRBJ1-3	TGTGCCAGCAGTCAAGGGTATCGCGGAACCATATATTTT	CASSQGYRGTIYF
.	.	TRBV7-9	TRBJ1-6	TGTGCCTGGAGGGGGGTGCGGCGGGATAATTCACCCCTCCACTTT	CAWRGVRRDNSPLHF